This entry lists 9 T cell receptor beta chains sequenced from one sample in a study of blood T cell repertoires in COVID-19. Profiled with immunoSEQ multiplex PCR; TCRdb holds only in-frame clones, not every one. This sample has approximately 91,000 clones; around 80% occur once, and the top ten carry about 24%. Sequenced material: peripheral blood. All receptors derive from a man between 65 and 80 years old with acute or convalescent COVID-19.

This clone has at least ten counts. The chain couples TRBV4-2 to TRBJ2-1, with 8 positions matching TRBD2. The V gene's germline CDR1 is LGHNA and CDR2 YNFKEQ. CDR3 length: 15 residues. After removal of 4 bases from V and 5 bases from J, the junction contained 7 bases not matched to a gene. The CDR3 DNA follows: TGTGCCAGCAGCCCCCTAGCGGGCGCAAACAATGAGCAGTTCTTC. Translating it yields CASSPLAGANNEQFF.

This chain links TRBV27 with TRBJ2-7; D might be TRBD2 (5 bases). Germline-derived CDR1 and CDR2 are MNHEY and SMNVEV (reference sequence). CDR3 length: 14 residues. Trimming stripped 3 bases from V and 4 bases from J, with 13 bases between. The CDR3 here is CASSFIGSEYEQYF. In DNA, the CDR3 is TGTGCCAGCAGTTTTATAGGGAGTGAGTACGAGCAGTACTTC.

This clone occurred a few times. The chain couples TRBV18 to TRBJ1-5; the match to TRBD1 covers 7 bases. The CDR3 sequence is 15 residues long. The junction had 6 bases not matched to a gene; V was cut back by 2 bases and J by 5 bases. CDR1 KGHSH and CDR2 LQKENI come from the germline V gene. This chain's CDR3 is CASSPTNRGYQPQHF. The CDR3 DNA follows: TGTGCCAGCTCACCAACTAACAGGGGCTATCAGCCCCAGCATTTT.

This clone came up a few times. CDR3 DNA sequence: TGCAGCGTTGAAAGGAGGGGACAGGGGGCAATAGATACGCAGTATTTT. It encodes CSVERRGQGAIDTQYF. The chain employs TRBV29-1 and TRBJ2-3, with 12 bases aligning to TRBD1. This CDR3 is built from 16 residues. Unmatched junction bases numbered 8, after V lost 2 bases and J lost 5 bases. CDR1 is SQVTM, CDR2 ANQGSEA, per germline.

The chain employs TRBV19 and TRBJ1-2; 7 positions match TRBD1. The trim removed 7 bases at V and 5 bases at J, leaving 13 bases unmatched. This CDR3 has 15 amino acids. CDR1 LNHDA and CDR2 SQIVND come from the germline V gene (reference sequence). The CDR3: CASTPSLQGTYGYTF. Written as DNA, the CDR3 is TGTGCCAGTACCCCCTCCCTACAGGGGACATATGGCTACACCTTC.

This clone showed up just once. The V and J genes are TRBV7-2 and TRBJ2-2; D is unclear. V was pared by 3 bases and J by 6 bases, with 8 bases between. Germline assignment: CDR1 SGHTA and CDR2 FQGNSA. CDR3 size: 13 residues. The CDR3 loop is CASSFNLAGELFF. The CDR3 nucleotides read TGTGCCAGCAGCTTTAATCTCGCCGGGGAGCTGTTTTTT.

The V gene is TRBV19, the J gene TRBJ1-1; D is perhaps TRBD1 (5 bases). The CDR3 covers 16 residues. Germline values: CDR1 LNHDA, CDR2 SQIVND (reference sequence). The V gene lost 6 bases and the J gene lost 6 bases, with 23 bases spanning the gap. The CDR3 loop is CASRRGWGEGSSEAFF. In DNA form, the CDR3 reads TGTGCCAGTAGACGGGGATGGGGGGAAGGGTCATCTGAAGCTTTCTTT. Combining the CDR3 with reference TRBV19 and TRBJ1-1 gives the whole variable domain DGGITQSPKYLFRKEGQNVTLSCEQNLNHDAMYWYRQDPGQGLRLIYYSQIVNDFQKGDIAEGYSVSREKKESFPLTVTSAQKNPTAFYLCASRRGWGEGSSEAFFGQGTRLTVV.

A few counts support this clone. The chain employs TRBV27 and TRBJ2-2; TRBD2 aligns across 8 bases. Germline lookup yields CDR1 MNHEY and CDR2 SMNVEV (reference sequence). Trimming removed 5 bases from V and 1 base from J; junction bases left unmatched: 9. The CDR3 is 17 amino acids. CDR3 in amino acids: CASSPLGSGGNTGELFF. The CDR3 DNA follows: TGTGCCAGCAGTCCCCTCGGAAGCGGGGGGAACACCGGGGAGCTGTTTTTT.

V is TRBV7-8 and J is TRBJ2-7; D is perhaps TRBD2 (6 bases). Germline CDR1 is SGHVS and CDR2 is FQNEAQ. This CDR3 region has 15 residues. The germline V and J ends were trimmed by 2 bases and 7 bases, with 18 bases remaining between them. CDR3 sequence: CASSLRRVAPWEQYF. The DNA of the CDR3 is TGTGCCAGCAGCTTACGGAGGGTCGCCCCATGGGAGCAGTACTTC. The whole variable domain, filled in from reference TRBV7-8 and TRBJ2-7, reads GAGVSQSPRYKVAKRGQDVALRCDPISGHVSLFWYQQALGQGPEFLTYFQNEAQLDKSGLPSDRFFAERPEGSVSTLKIQRTQQEDSAVYLCASSLRRVAPWEQYFGPGTRLTVT.